Included here is one T cell receptor beta chain sequence, with context. What it binds is unknown. These data originate in a study of regulatory T cells in long-lasting Graves disease. Study outcomes and limitations: A greater number of public clonotypes (fewer than 3,000) was shared by persistent patients than by new patients (roughly 880). Only a small sample size was used, which may have cut accuracy.

With iRepertoire HTBI primers and Arm-PCR of CDR3 regions, TCR beta libraries were built. In the study's own analysis: Samples revealed 50 to 75 TRBV and 14 TRBJ segments. TCRdb used MiXCR to reprocess the multiplex PCR reads, holding one entry per CDR3 protein. Here the V and J calls rest on TCRdb's processing, not on the authors' analysis. This table holds 500,000 to 800,000 distinct CDR3 sequences, about 30% found once. Time point in this sample: persistent/refractory GD, antithyroid drugs over 5 years with positive TRAb. PBMC-derived RNA was used for the TCR library. It was by American Thyroid Association guidelines that Graves' disease was diagnosed. The TCR originated in a female donor with Graves disease. The sequenced sample was peripheral blood mononuclear cells (PBMCs), obtained when the disease was refractory, from a patient treated with antithyroid drugs.

This CDR3 is CASSPRDPSSEAFF. The CDR3 DNA reads TGCGCCAGCAGCCCCAGGGACCCGAGCTCCGAAGCTTTCTTT. This rearrangement joins TRBV5-1 to TRBJ1-1; D may be TRBD1 (5 bases). The CDR3 is made up of 14 amino acids. The V end lost 4 bases, the J end lost 8 bases, and 18 bases lay between the germline ends. Per the germline V gene, CDR1 is SGHRS and CDR2 is YFSETQ.